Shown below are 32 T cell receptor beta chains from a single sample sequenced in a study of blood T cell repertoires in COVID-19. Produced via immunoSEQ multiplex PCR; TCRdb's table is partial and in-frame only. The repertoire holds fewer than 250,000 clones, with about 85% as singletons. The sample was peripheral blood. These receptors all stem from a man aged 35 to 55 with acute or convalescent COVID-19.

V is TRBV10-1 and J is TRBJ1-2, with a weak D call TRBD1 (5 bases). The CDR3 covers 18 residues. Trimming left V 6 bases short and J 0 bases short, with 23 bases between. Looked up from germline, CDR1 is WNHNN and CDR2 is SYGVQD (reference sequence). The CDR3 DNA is TGCGCCAGCAGCGATCAGAGTACCCCGCGGGGGACTAACTATGGCTACACCTTC. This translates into CASSDQSTPRGTNYGYTF.

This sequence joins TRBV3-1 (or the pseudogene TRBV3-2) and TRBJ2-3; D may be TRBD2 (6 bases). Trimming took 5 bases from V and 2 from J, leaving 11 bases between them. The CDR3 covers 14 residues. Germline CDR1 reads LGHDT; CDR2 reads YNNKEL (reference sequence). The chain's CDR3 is CASSGGDPTDTQYF. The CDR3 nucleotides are TGTGCCAGCAGCGGCGGGGACCCCACAGATACGCAGTATTTT.

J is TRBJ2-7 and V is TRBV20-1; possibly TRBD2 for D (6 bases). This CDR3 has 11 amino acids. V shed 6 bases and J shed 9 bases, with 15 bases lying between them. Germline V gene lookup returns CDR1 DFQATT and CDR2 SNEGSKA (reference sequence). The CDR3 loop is CSAGGPEGQYF. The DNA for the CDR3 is TGCAGTGCGGGGGGACCTGAGGGGCAGTACTTC.

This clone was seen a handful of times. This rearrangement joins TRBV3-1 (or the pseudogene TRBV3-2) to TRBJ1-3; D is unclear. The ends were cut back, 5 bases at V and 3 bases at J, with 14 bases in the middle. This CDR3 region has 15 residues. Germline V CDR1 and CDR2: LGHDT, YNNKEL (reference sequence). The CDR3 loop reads CASSRVSSLGNTIYF. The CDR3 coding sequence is TGTGCCAGCAGCAGAGTCTCCTCTCTTGGAAACACCATATATTTT.

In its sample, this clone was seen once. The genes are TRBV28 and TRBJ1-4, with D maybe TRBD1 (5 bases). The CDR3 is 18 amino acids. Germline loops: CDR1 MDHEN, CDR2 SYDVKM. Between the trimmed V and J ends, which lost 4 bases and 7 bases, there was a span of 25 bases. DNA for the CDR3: TGTGCCAGCAGTTCGTACTCCGCCGGGTCGACAGTCGGTGAAAAACTGTTTTTT. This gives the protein CASSSYSAGSTVGEKLFF.

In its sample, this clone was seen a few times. CDR3 coding DNA: TGTGCCAGCAGGGGGGACAGGGCACAGCCCCAGCATTTT. It codes for CASRGDRAQPQHF. The rearrangement joins TRBV2 to TRBJ1-5; 9 nucleotides match TRBD1. The CDR3 is 13 amino acids. CDR1 and CDR2 (germline): SNHLY, FYNNEI. After removal of 6 bases from V and 7 bases from J, the junction contained 4 bases not matched to a gene. The full variable domain, completed using reference TRBV2 and TRBJ1-5, is EPEVTQTPSHQVTQMGQEVILRCVPISNHLYFYWYRQILGQKVEFLVSFYNNEISEKSEIFDDQFSVERPDGSNFTLKIRSTKLEDSAMYFCASRGDRAQPQHFGDGTRLSIL.

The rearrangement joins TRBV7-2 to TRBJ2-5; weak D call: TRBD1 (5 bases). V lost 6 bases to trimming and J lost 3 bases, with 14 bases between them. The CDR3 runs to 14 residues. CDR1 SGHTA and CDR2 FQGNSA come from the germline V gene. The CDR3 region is CASSRQISKETQYF. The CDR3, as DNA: TGTGCCAGCAGTCGACAGATTTCAAAAGAGACCCAGTACTTC. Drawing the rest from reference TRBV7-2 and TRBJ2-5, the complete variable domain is GAGVSQSPSNKVTEKGKDVELRCDPISGHTALYWYRQSLGQGLEFLIYFQGNSAPDKSGLPSDRFSAERTGGSVSTLTIQRTQQEDSAVYLCASSRQISKETQYFGPGTRLLVL.

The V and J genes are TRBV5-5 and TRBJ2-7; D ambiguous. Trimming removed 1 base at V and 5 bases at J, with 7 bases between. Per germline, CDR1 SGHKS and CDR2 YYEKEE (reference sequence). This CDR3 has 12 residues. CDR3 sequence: CASSLFSDEQYF. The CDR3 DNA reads TGTGCCAGCAGCTTGTTTTCCGACGAGCAGTACTTC.

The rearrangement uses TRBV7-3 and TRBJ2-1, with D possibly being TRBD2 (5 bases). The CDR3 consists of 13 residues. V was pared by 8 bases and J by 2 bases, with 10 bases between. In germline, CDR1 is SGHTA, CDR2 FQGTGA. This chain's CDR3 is CASSDGAYNEQFF. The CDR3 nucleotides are TGTGCCAGCTCTGACGGGGCCTACAATGAGCAGTTCTTC.

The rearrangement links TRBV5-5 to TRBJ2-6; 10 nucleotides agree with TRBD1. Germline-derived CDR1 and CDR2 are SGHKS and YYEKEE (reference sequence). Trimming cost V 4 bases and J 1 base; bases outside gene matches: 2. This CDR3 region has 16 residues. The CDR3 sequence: CASSRGQGSGANVLTF. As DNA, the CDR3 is TGTGCCAGCAGCAGGGGACAGGGGTCTGGGGCCAACGTCCTGACTTTC.

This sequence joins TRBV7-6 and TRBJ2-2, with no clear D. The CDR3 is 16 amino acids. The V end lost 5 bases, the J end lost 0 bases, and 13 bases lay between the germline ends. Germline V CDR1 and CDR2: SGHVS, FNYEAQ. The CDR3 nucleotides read TGTGCCAGCAGCCCCCGTAAGCCATCGAACACCGGGGAGCTGTTTTTT. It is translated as CASSPRKPSNTGELFF.

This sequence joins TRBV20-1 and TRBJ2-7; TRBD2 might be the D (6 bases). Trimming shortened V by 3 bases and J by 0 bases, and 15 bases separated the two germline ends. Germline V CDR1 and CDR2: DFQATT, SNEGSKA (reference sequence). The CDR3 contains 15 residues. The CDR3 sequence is CSASGAGTSSYEQYF. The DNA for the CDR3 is TGCAGTGCTAGTGGGGCGGGGACCTCCTCCTACGAGCAGTACTTC.

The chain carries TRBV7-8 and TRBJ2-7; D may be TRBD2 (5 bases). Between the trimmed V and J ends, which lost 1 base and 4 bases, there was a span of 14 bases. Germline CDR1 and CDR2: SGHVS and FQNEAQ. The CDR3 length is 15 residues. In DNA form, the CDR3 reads TGTGCCAGCAGCTTAGGGACTCTCCTTGGGTACGAGCAGTACTTC. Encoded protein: CASSLGTLLGYEQYF.

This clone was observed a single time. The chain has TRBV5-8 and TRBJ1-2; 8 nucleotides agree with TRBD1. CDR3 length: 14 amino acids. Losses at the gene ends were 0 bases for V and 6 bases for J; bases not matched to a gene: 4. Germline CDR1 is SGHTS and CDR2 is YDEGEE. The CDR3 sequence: CASSLGDRRDGYTF. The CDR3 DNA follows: TGTGCCAGCAGCTTGGGGGACAGGAGGGATGGCTACACCTTC.

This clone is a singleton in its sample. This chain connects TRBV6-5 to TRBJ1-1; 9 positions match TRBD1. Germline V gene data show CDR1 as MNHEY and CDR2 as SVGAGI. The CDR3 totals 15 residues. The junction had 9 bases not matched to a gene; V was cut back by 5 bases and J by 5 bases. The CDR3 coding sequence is TGTGCCAGCAGTAAGTCGGGACAGGGAAGGACTGAAGCTTTCTTT. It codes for CASSKSGQGRTEAFF.

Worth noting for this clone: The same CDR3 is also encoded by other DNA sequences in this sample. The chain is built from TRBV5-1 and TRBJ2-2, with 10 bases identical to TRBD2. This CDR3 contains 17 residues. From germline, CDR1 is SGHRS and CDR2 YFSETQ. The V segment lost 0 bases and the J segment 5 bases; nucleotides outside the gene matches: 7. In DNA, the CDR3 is TGCGCCAGCAGCTTGGGGCTAGCGGGGGCTGAGACCGGGGAGCTGTTTTTT. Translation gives CASSLGLAGAETGELFF.

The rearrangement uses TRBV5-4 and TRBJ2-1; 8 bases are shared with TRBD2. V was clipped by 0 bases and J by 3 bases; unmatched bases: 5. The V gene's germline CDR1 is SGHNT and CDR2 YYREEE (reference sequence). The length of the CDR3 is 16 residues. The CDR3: CASSLVGSGDYNEQFF. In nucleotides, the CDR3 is TGTGCCAGCAGCTTGGTTGGTAGCGGGGACTACAATGAGCAGTTCTTC.

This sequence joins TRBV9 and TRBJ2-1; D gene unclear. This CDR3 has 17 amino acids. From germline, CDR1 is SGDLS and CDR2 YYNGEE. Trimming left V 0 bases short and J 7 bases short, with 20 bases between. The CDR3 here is CASSVELYGQVGNEQFF. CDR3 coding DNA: TGTGCCAGCAGCGTAGAGTTGTACGGTCAGGTTGGAAATGAGCAGTTCTTC.

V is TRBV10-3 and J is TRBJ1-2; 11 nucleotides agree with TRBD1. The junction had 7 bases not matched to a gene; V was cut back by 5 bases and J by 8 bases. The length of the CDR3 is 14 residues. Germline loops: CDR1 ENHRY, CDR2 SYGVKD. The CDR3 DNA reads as TGTGCCATCAGTTCCGGACAGGGGGCGCAAGGCTACACCTTC. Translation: CAISSGQGAQGYTF.

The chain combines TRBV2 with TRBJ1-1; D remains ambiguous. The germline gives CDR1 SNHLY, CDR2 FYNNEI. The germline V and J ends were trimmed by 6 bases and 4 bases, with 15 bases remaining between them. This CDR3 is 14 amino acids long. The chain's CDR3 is CASSLIHSGTEAFF. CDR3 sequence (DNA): TGTGCCAGCAGCCTTATTCATTCGGGCACTGAAGCTTTCTTT.

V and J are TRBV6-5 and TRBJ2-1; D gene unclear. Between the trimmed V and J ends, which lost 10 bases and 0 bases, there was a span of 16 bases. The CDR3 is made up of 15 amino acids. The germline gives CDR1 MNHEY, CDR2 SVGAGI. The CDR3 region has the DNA TGTGCCATCTCCCGCGGAGCGACCTCCTACAATGAGCAGTTCTTC. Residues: CAISRGATSYNEQFF.

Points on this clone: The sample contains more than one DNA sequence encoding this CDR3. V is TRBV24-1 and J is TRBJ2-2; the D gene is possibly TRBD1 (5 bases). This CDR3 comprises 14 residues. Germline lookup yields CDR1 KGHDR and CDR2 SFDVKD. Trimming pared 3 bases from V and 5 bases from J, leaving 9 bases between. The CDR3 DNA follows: TGTGCCACCAGTGATAGGGGAAGGACCGGGGAGCTGTTTTTT. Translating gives CATSDRGRTGELFF.

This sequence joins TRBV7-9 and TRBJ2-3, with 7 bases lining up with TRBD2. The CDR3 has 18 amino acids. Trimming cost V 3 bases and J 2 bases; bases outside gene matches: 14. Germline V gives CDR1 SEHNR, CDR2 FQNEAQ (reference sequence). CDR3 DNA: TGTGCCAGCAGCTTCCCAATAGGGAGCGGGGAATTCACAGATACGCAGTATTTT. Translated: CASSFPIGSGEFTDTQYF. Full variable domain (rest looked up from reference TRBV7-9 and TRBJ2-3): DTGVSQNPRHKITKRGQNVTFRCDPISEHNRLYWYRQTLGQGPEFLTYFQNEAQLEKSRLLSDRFSAERPKGSFSTLEIQRTEQGDSAMYLCASSFPIGSGEFTDTQYFGPGTRLTVL.

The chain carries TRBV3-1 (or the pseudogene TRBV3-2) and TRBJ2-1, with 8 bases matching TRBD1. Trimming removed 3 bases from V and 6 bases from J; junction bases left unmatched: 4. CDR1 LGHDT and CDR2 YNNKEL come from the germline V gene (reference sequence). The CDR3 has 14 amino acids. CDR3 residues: CASSHGQGSNEQFF. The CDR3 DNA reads TGTGCCAGCAGCCACGGACAGGGAAGCAATGAGCAGTTCTTC.

CDR3 sequence: CASSLFPGQGDTEAFF. The CDR3 DNA is TGTGCCAGCAGTTTGTTCCCGGGACAGGGGGACACTGAAGCTTTCTTT. The V call is TRBV28, the J call TRBJ1-1; 11 nucleotides line up with TRBD1. CDR1 is MDHEN, CDR2 SYDVKM, per germline. This CDR3 has 16 amino acids. V dropped 3 bases and J dropped 3; count of bases not matched to a gene: 6.

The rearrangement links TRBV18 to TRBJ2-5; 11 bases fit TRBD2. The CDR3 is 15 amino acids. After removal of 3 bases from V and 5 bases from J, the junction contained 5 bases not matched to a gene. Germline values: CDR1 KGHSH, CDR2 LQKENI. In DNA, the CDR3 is TGTGCCAGCTCACCGTATACTAGCGGGAGCGAGACCCAGTACTTC. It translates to CASSPYTSGSETQYF.

The DNA of the CDR3 is TGTGCCAGTAGTATAAAGGGGAATCAGCCCCAGCATTTT. Its translation is CASSIKGNQPQHF. The V gene is TRBV19, the J gene TRBJ1-5; TRBD1 might be the D (5 bases). Germline-derived CDR1 and CDR2 are LNHDA and SQIVND (reference sequence). V was pared by 2 bases and J by 4 bases, with 6 bases between. This CDR3 is 13 amino acids long.

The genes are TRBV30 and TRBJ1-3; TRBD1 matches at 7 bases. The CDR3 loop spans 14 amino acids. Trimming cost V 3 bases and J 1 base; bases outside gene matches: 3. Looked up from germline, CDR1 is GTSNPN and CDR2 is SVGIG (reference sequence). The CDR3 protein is CAWSGTASGNTIYF. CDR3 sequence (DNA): TGTGCCTGGAGCGGGACAGCTTCTGGAAACACCATATATTTT. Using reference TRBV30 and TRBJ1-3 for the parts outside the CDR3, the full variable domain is SQTIHQWPATLVQPVGSPLSLECTVEGTSNPNLYWYRQAAGRGLQLLFYSVGIGQISSEVPQNLSASRPQDRQFILSSKKLLLSDSGFYLCAWSGTASGNTIYFGEGSWLTVV.

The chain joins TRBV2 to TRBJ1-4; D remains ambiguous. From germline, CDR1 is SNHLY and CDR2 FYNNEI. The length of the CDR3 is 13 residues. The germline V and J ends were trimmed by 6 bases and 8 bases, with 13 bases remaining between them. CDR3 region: CASRVEEEEKLFF. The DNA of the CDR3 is TGTGCCAGCAGGGTGGAGGAGGAGGAAAAACTGTTTTTT.

CDR3 region: CASSQQGADTQYF. As DNA, the CDR3 is TGTGCCAGCAGCCAGCAAGGAGCAGATACGCAGTATTTT. The J gene is TRBJ2-3, the V gene TRBV3-1 (or the pseudogene TRBV3-2); D gene uncertain. V was trimmed by 3 bases and J by 4 bases, leaving 8 bases between them. This CDR3 has 13 residues. CDR1 and CDR2 (germline): LGHDT, YNNKEL (reference sequence).

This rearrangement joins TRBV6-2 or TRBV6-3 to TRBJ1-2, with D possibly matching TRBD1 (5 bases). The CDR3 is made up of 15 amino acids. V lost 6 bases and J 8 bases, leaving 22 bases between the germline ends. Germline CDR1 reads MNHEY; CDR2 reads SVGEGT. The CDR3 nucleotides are TGTGCCAGCAGCCGGGACGCCGGAGGGCTAGGCGGCTACACCTTC. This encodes CASSRDAGGLGGYTF.

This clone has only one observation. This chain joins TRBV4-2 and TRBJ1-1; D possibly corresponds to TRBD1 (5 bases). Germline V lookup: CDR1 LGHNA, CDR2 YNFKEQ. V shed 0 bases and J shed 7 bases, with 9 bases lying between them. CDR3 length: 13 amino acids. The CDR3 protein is CASSQDPGGEAFF. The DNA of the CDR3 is TGTGCCAGCAGCCAAGATCCGGGGGGTGAAGCTTTCTTT.